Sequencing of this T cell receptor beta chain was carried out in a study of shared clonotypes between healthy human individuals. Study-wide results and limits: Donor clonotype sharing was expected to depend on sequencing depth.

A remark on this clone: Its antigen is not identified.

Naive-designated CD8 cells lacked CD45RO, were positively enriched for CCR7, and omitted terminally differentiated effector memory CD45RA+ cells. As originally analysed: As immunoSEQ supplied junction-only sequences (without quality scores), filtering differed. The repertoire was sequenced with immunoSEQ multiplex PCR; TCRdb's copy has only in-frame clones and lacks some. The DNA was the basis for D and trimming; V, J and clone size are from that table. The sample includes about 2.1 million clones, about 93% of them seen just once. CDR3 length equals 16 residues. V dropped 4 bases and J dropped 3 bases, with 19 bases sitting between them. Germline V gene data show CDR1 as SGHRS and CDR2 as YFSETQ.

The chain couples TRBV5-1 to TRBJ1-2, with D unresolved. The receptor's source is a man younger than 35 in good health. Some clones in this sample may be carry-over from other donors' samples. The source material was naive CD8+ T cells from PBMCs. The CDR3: CASSPNRAGDYYGYTF. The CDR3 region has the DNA TGCGCCAGCAGCCCGAATAGGGCAGGAGATTACTATGGCTACACCTTC.